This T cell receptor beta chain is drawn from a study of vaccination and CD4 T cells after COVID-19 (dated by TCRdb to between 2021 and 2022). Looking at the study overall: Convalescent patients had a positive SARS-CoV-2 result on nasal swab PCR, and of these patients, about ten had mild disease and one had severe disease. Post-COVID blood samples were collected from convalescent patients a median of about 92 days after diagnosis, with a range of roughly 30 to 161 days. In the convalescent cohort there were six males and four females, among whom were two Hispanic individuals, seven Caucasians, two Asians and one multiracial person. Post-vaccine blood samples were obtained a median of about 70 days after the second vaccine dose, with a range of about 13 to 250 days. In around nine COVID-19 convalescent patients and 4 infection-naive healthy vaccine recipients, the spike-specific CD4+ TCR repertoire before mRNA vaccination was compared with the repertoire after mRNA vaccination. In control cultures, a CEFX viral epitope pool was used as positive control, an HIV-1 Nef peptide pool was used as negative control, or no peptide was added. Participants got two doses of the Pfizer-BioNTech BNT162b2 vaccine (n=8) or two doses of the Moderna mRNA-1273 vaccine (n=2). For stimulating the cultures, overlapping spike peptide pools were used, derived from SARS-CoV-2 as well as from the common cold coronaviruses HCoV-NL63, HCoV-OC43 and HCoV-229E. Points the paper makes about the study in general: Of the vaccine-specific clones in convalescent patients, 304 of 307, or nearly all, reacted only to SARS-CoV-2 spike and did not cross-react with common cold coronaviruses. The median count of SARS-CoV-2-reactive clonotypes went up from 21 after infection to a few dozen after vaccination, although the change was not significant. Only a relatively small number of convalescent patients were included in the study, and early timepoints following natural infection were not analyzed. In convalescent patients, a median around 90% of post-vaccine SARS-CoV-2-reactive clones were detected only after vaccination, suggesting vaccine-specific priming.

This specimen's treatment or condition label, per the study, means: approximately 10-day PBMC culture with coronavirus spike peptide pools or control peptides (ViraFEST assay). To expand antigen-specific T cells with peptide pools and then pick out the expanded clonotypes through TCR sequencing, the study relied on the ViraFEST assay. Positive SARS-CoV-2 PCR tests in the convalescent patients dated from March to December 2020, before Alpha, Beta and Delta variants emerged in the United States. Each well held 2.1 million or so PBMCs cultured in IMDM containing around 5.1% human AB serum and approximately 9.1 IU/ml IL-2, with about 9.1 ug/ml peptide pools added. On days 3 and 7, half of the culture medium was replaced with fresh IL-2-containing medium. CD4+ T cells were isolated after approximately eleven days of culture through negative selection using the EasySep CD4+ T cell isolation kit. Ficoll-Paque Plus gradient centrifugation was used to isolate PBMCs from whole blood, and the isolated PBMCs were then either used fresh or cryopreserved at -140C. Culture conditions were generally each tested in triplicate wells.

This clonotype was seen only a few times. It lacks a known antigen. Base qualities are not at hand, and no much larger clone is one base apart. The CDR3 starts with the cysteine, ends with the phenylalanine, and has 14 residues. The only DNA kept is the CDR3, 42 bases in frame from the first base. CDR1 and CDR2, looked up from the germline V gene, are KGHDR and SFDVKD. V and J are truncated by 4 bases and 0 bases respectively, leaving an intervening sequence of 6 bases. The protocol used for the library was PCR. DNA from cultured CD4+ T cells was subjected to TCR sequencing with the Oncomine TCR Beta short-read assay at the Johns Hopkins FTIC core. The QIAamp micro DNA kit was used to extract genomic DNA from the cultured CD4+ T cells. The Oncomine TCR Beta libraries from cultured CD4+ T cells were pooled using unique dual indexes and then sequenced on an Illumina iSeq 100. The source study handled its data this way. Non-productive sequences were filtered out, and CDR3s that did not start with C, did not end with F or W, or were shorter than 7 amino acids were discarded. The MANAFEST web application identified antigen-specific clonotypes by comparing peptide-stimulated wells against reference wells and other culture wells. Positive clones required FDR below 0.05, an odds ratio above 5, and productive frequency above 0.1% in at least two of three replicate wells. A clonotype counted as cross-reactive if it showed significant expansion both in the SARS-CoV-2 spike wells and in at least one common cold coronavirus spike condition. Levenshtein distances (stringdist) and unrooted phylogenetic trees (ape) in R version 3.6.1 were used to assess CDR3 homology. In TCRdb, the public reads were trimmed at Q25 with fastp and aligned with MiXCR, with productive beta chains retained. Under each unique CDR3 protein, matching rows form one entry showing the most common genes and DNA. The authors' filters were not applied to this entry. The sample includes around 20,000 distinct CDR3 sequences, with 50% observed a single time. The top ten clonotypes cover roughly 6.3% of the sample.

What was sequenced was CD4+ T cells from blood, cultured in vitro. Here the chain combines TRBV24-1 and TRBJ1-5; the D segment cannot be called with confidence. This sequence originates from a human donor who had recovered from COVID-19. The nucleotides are TGTGCCACCAGTGAGTACTATAGCAATCAGCCCCAGCATTTT. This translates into CATSEYYSNQPQHF.